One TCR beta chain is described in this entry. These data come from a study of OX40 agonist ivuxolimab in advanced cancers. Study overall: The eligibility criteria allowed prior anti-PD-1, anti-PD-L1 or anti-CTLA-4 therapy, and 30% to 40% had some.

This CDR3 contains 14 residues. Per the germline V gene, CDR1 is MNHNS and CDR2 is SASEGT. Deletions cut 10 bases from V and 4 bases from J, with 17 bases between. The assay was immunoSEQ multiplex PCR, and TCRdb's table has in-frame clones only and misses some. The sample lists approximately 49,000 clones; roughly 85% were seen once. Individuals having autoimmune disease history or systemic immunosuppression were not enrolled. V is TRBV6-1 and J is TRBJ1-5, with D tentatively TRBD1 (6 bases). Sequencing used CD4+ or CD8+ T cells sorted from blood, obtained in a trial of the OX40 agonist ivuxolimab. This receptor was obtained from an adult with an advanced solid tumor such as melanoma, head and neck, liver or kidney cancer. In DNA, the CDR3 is TGTGCCACTCTCCAGGGGAGGCCTAATCAGCCCCAGCATTTT. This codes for CATLQGRPNQPQHF.